This T cell receptor beta chain was documented in a study of identical twins. Overall study findings and caveats: Part of the zero-insertion signal could reflect confounding by invariant MAIT and iNKT cells.

TCRdb ran MiXCR on the 5' RACE reads and lists one entry per CDR3 protein. The table lists approximately 190,000 distinct CDR3 sequences, about a sixth of them singletons. As regards this clonotype: The antigen remains undetermined.

This CDR3 comprises 13 residues. The germline V gene encodes CDR1 SGHAT and CDR2 FQNNGV. V lost 1 base, J lost 8 bases, and 12 bases lay in between. These data were likewise used in another study, on T cells expressing NK-cell markers.

The receptor's source is a woman aged 18-29 years in good health. The chain employs TRBV11-2 and TRBJ2-7; D not certain. Material: CD8+ T cells sorted from blood. The CDR3 nucleotides are TGTGCCAGCAGCTTAGTGCCGGACCACAAGCAGTACTTC. It codes for CASSLVPDHKQYF.